The 32 T cell receptor beta chains given below trace back to one sample, sequenced in a study of cytotoxic CD8 clonotypes in ibrutinib-treated CLL. Clones were sequenced by immunoSEQ multiplex PCR, and TCRdb holds only the in-frame ones, with some missing. This table holds some 200,000 clones, 72% found once. The sample in question was PBMCs, obtained after 24 months of ibrutinib treatment. These receptors were obtained from a human donor with chronic lymphocytic leukemia.

The chain joins TRBV28 to TRBJ1-4, with a weak D call TRBD1 (6 bases). V was trimmed by 5 bases and J by 7 bases, leaving 17 bases between them. This CDR3 region has 15 residues. From germline, CDR1 is MDHEN and CDR2 SYDVKM. The CDR3 region is CASSLIQGMLEKLFF. The CDR3 DNA follows: TGTGCCAGCAGTCTGATACAGGGAATGCTTGAAAAACTGTTTTTT.

The rearrangement uses TRBV29-1 and TRBJ1-4; 9 bases agree with TRBD1. CDR3 length equals 12 residues. Germline lookup yields CDR1 SQVTM and CDR2 ANQGSEA. In DNA form, the CDR3 reads TGCAGTGCAGGGGACAGGGAGGTGATACTGTTTTTT. It codes for CSAGDREVILFF.

The rearrangement joins TRBV5-1 to TRBJ1-2; possibly TRBD1 for D (6 bases). The length of the CDR3 is 14 residues. Trimming stripped 0 bases from V and 6 bases from J, with 12 bases between. Germline values: CDR1 SGHRS, CDR2 YFSETQ. This chain's CDR3 is CASSLALGGDGYTF. CDR3 sequence (DNA): TGCGCCAGCAGCTTGGCCCTAGGGGGTGATGGCTACACCTTC.

The rearrangement links TRBV5-1 to TRBJ2-2; TRBD2 agrees at 9 bases. The germline CDR1 and CDR2 sequences are SGHRS and YFSETQ. Trimming cost V 4 bases and J 3 bases; bases outside gene matches: 16. This CDR3 region has 19 residues. The chain's CDR3 is CASSTGGTSFLRDTGELFF. The CDR3, as DNA: TGCGCCAGCAGCACCGGAGGGACTAGCTTTCTTAGGGACACCGGGGAGCTGTTTTTT.

This chain connects TRBV5-1 to TRBJ2-7, with 7 positions matching TRBD2. J lost 3 bases, V lost 2 bases, and 5 bases had no gene match. CDR3 length: 14 residues. Per the germline V gene, CDR1 is SGHRS and CDR2 is YFSETQ. The CDR3 DNA is TGCGCCAGCAGCTTCAATGGGAGGGACTACGAGCAGTACTTC. Its protein product is CASSFNGRDYEQYF.

The V call is TRBV7-6, the J call TRBJ2-7, with TRBD1 as a possible D gene (6 bases). Germline V gene data show CDR1 as SGHVS and CDR2 as FNYEAQ. The CDR3 has 15 amino acids. V lost 3 bases and J 0 bases, leaving 12 bases between the germline ends. The CDR3 sequence: CASSFGTGNSYEQYF. DNA of the CDR3: TGTGCCAGCAGCTTTGGTACAGGGAACTCCTACGAGCAGTACTTC.

The chain carries TRBV7-9 and TRBJ2-5; 10 nucleotides align to TRBD1. Germline CDR1 and CDR2: SEHNR and FQNEAQ (reference sequence). The J segment lost 5 bases and the V segment lost 5 bases, leaving 14 bases of the junction unmatched. The CDR3 totals 17 residues. Here the CDR3 reads CASSRIVGTGDLETQYF. CDR3 coding DNA: TGTGCCAGCAGCCGAATTGTCGGGACAGGGGATTTGGAGACCCAGTACTTC. The full variable domain, rest sourced from reference TRBV7-9 and TRBJ2-5, is DTGVSQNPRHKITKRGQNVTFRCDPISEHNRLYWYRQTLGQGPEFLTYFQNEAQLEKSRLLSDRFSAERPKGSFSTLEIQRTEQGDSAMYLCASSRIVGTGDLETQYFGPGTRLLVL.

This chain links TRBV19 with TRBJ2-7; TRBD2 matches at 11 bases. Germline V CDR1 and CDR2: LNHDA, SQIVND (reference sequence). Trimming at V came to 4 bases and at J to 4 bases, leaving 9 bases not matched to a gene. The CDR3 contains 16 residues. CDR3 DNA sequence: TGTGCCAGTAGTAAACTAGCGGGAGTCATTCAGTACGAGCAGTACTTC. Encoded protein: CASSKLAGVIQYEQYF.

This clone was seen a single time. This chain links TRBV11-2 with TRBJ2-4, with D perhaps TRBD2 (6 bases). Deletions cut 3 bases from V and 1 base from J, with 10 bases between. Germline V gene sequence: CDR1 SGHAT, CDR2 FQNNGV. This CDR3 region has 15 residues. This CDR3 reads CASSFVAGAKNIQYF. CDR3 coding DNA: TGTGCCAGCAGCTTCGTGGCGGGGGCCAAAAACATTCAGTACTTC.

Remarks on this clone: The junction departs from the called germline gene at one end, perhaps through a read error. The V call is TRBV7-7, the J call TRBJ2-7, with a tentative D call TRBD2 (5 bases). The CDR3 has 12 residues. Germline CDR1 reads SSHAT; CDR2 reads FNYEAQ (reference sequence). This CDR3 reads CASSPWECEQYF. The DNA of the CDR3 is TGTGCTAGCAGCCCCTGGGAGTGTGAGCAGTACTTC.

This chain links TRBV5-1 with TRBJ2-3; D ambiguous. This CDR3 is built from 16 residues. V dropped 0 bases and J dropped 3 bases, with 14 bases sitting between them. Germline CDR1 SGHRS, CDR2 YFSETQ. The CDR3 nucleotides read TGCGCCAGCAGCTTGGACTCCTACAGACCGACAGATACGCAGTATTTT. Amino acid sequence: CASSLDSYRPTDTQYF.

The chain employs TRBV27 and TRBJ1-5; D is ambiguous. The germline CDR1 and CDR2 sequences are MNHEY and SMNVEV (reference sequence). The V end lost 5 bases, the J end lost 7 bases, and 18 bases lay between the germline ends. The CDR3 is 15 residues long. The CDR3 coding sequence is TGTGCCAGCAGTCCCTCGGGTCCCGGTAGGCAGCCCCAGCATTTT. Its protein is CASSPSGPGRQPQHF.

V is TRBV18 and J is TRBJ1-4, with D perhaps TRBD1 (5 bases). With 8 bases removed from V and 7 bases from J, the gap between germline ends came to 14 bases. The germline gives CDR1 KGHSH, CDR2 LQKENI. This CDR3 has 13 amino acids. The CDR3 nucleotides are TGTGCCAGCCTGGGCCTTAGGGGTGAAAAACTGTTTTTT. This encodes CASLGLRGEKLFF.

The chain links TRBV7-8 to TRBJ2-3; possibly TRBD1 for D (5 bases). Germline loops: CDR1 SGHVS, CDR2 FQNEAQ. CDR3 length: 15 residues. V lost 0 bases and J lost 6, with 13 bases in between. The CDR3 DNA is TGTGCCAGCAGCTTAGCCACAGGAGTCATGGATACGCAGTATTTT. The encoded protein is CASSLATGVMDTQYF. The full variable domain, in which reference TRBV7-8 and TRBJ2-3 provide the parts outside the CDR3, is GAGVSQSPRYKVAKRGQDVALRCDPISGHVSLFWYQQALGQGPEFLTYFQNEAQLDKSGLPSDRFFAERPEGSVSTLKIQRTQQEDSAVYLCASSLATGVMDTQYFGPGTRLTVL.

The chain is built from TRBV6-5 and TRBJ2-5, with D perhaps matching TRBD2 (5 bases). This CDR3 has 15 amino acids. Germline CDR1 reads MNHEY; CDR2 reads SVGAGI. The germline V and J ends were trimmed by 7 bases and 1 base, with 16 bases remaining between them. CDR3 sequence reads: CASNTAVEGQETQYF. CDR3 nucleotides: TGTGCCAGCAACACCGCCGTAGAGGGCCAAGAGACCCAGTACTTC.

This clone showed up just a few times. This chain uses TRBV4-2 with TRBJ1-5; no definite D call. The CDR3 runs 13 residues. The germline V gene encodes CDR1 LGHNA and CDR2 YNFKEQ. Between the trimmed V and J ends, which lost 1 base and 5 bases, there was a span of 6 bases. CDR3 in amino acids: CASSQGTDQPQHF. As DNA, the CDR3 is TGTGCCAGCAGCCAAGGAACGGATCAGCCCCAGCATTTT.

The genes are TRBV6-1 and TRBJ2-7; possible D gene TRBD2, 6 bases. The CDR3 runs 14 residues. The germline V gene has CDR1 MNHNS and CDR2 SASEGT. Trimming removed 4 bases from V and 2 bases from J, with 12 bases in between. For the CDR3, the DNA is TGTGCCAGCAGTGTACTAGGGAGGACCTACGAGCAGTACTTC. It specifies CASSVLGRTYEQYF.

J is TRBJ1-2 and V is TRBV2; the D is unclear. V dropped 3 bases and J dropped 4 bases, with 9 bases sitting between them. Germline V CDR1 and CDR2: SNHLY, FYNNEI. CDR3 size: 13 residues. The CDR3 sequence is CASSENRVYGYTF. CDR3 DNA: TGTGCCAGCAGTGAGAACAGAGTCTATGGCTACACCTTC. Full variable domain (remainder filled in from reference TRBV2 and TRBJ1-2): EPEVTQTPSHQVTQMGQEVILRCVPISNHLYFYWYRQILGQKVEFLVSFYNNEISEKSEIFDDQFSVERPDGSNFTLKIRSTKLEDSAMYFCASSENRVYGYTFGSGTRLTVV.

The gene calls are TRBV27 and TRBJ2-2; 7 bases fit TRBD1. The CDR3 totals 17 residues. J gave up 2 bases and V 6 bases, and 12 bases lay outside the gene matches. From germline, CDR1 is MNHEY and CDR2 SMNVEV (reference sequence). DNA for the CDR3: TGTGCCAGCAGCCAGACCCGGGACAGCCCAAACACCGGGGAGCTGTTTTTT. Translated: CASSQTRDSPNTGELFF.

This clone has a single count. V is TRBV11-2 and J is TRBJ2-1, with D possibly being TRBD2 (5 bases). Trimming removed 3 bases at V and 4 bases at J, with 7 bases between. CDR3 length: 13 amino acids. Looked up from germline, CDR1 is SGHAT and CDR2 is FQNNGV. Here the CDR3 DNA reads TGTGCCAGCAGCTTCGAGGGTTACAATGAGCAGTTCTTC. This translates into CASSFEGYNEQFF.

The chain carries TRBV25-1 and TRBJ2-3; D remains ambiguous. Trimming shortened V by 1 base and J by 2 bases, and 7 bases separated the two germline ends. The CDR3 loop spans 14 amino acids. Germline-derived CDR1 and CDR2 are MGHDK and SYGVNS. CDR3 loop: CASSEFDSTDTQYF. CDR3 sequence (DNA): TGTGCCAGCAGTGAATTTGACTCCACAGATACGCAGTATTTT.

J is TRBJ2-3 and V is TRBV11-2; D uncertain. Trimming took off 2 bases at V and 4 bases at J, with 13 bases between the two ends. This CDR3 has 15 amino acids. CDR1 and CDR2 (germline): SGHAT, FQNNGV. DNA for the CDR3: TGTGCCAGCAGCTTAAACGTAGAATCTGCAGATACGCAGTATTTT. Amino acids: CASSLNVESADTQYF.

This chain uses TRBV4-3 with TRBJ2-2; 10 bases are a match to TRBD2. CDR1 and CDR2 from the germline V gene are LGHNA and YSLEER. CDR3 length equals 17 residues. V lost 0 bases, J lost 5 bases, and 6 bases stayed unmatched. This CDR3 reads CASSQDPSGSWTGELFF. The CDR3 nucleotides read TGCGCCAGCAGCCAAGACCCTAGCGGGAGTTGGACCGGGGAGCTGTTTTTT.

The V gene is TRBV30, the J gene TRBJ2-7; tentative D call: TRBD2 (5 bases). This CDR3 has 18 amino acids. Germline V gives CDR1 GTSNPN, CDR2 SVGIG (reference sequence). The germline V and J ends were trimmed by 0 bases and 5 bases, with 26 bases remaining between them. The CDR3 loop reads CAWSVPFWARGRSDEQYF. The CDR3 DNA reads as TGTGCCTGGAGTGTACCTTTCTGGGCTCGGGGAAGGTCCGACGAGCAGTACTTC.

This clone was observed once. V usage is TRBV7-6 and J usage is TRBJ2-7; the D gene is possibly TRBD2 (6 bases). CDR1 is SGHVS and CDR2 is FNYEAQ in the germline V gene. V was shortened by 3 bases and J by 6 bases, with 18 bases between the two germline ends. The CDR3 sequence is 15 residues long. The CDR3 DNA follows: TGTGCCAGCAGCTTGAATCACGGGACTCAAACCGAGCAGTACTTC. Protein sequence: CASSLNHGTQTEQYF.

The chain couples TRBV11-3 to TRBJ1-1; D may be TRBD1 (5 bases). CDR3 length: 13 residues. Looked up from germline, CDR1 is SGHNT and CDR2 is YENEEA. Trimming left V 5 bases short and J 5 bases short, with 12 bases between. CDR3 sequence: CASSPEGRTEAFF. DNA of the CDR3: TGTGCCAGCAGCCCCGAGGGGAGGACTGAAGCTTTCTTT.

The chain employs TRBV7-6 and TRBJ2-1; possibly TRBD2 for D (5 bases). The V gene's germline CDR1 is SGHVS and CDR2 FNYEAQ. This CDR3 has 12 amino acids. The V gene lost 5 bases and the J gene lost 9 bases, with 11 bases spanning the gap. The CDR3 spells CASSLPGFEQFF. CDR3 DNA: TGTGCCAGCAGCCTCCCGGGATTTGAGCAGTTCTTC.

The chain joins TRBV6-5 to TRBJ2-5, with TRBD2 matching over 8 bases. From germline, CDR1 is MNHEY and CDR2 SVGAGI. The CDR3 contains 16 residues. J gave up 3 bases and V 3 bases, and 9 bases lay outside the gene matches. Here the CDR3 DNA reads TGTGCCAGCAGTTATGGTTCAGGAGCGGGGGAAGAGACCCAGTACTTC. Its translation: CASSYGSGAGEETQYF.

The chain links TRBV5-1 to TRBJ2-7; 11 bases map to TRBD2. This CDR3 is built from 15 residues. V shed 5 bases and J 2 bases; nucleotides not matched to a gene: 6. The V gene's germline CDR1 is SGHRS and CDR2 YFSETQ. The CDR3 loop reads CASRFIAGGPYEQYF. In DNA form, the CDR3 reads TGCGCCAGCAGGTTCATAGCGGGAGGGCCCTACGAGCAGTACTTC. Combining the CDR3 with reference TRBV5-1 and TRBJ2-7 gives the whole variable domain KAGVTQTPRYLIKTRGQQVTLSCSPISGHRSVSWYQQTPGQGLQFLFEYFSETQRNKGNFPGRFSGRQFSNSRSEMNVSTLELGDSALYLCASRFIAGGPYEQYFGPGTRLTVT.

CDR3 residues: CASSNRGGPQHF. CDR3 nucleotide sequence: TGTGCCAGCAGTAACAGGGGAGGGCCCCAGCATTTT. The chain combines TRBV6-5 with TRBJ1-5; TRBD1 matches 7 bases. J gave up 9 bases and V 5 bases, and 4 bases lay outside the gene matches. Germline assignment: CDR1 MNHEY and CDR2 SVGAGI. The length of the CDR3 is 12 residues.

This clone was picked up a small number of times. This chain connects TRBV27 to TRBJ2-7; D remains ambiguous. Per the germline V gene, CDR1 is MNHEY and CDR2 is SMNVEV (reference sequence). The CDR3 contains 14 residues. V was trimmed by 8 bases and J by 2 bases, leaving 16 bases between them. Here the CDR3 reads CASGHYGVTYEQYF. The CDR3 DNA reads TGTGCCAGCGGTCATTATGGTGTCACCTACGAGCAGTACTTC.

The V gene is TRBV10-2, the J gene TRBJ2-5, with 15 bases fitting TRBD2. The CDR3 loop spans 16 amino acids. After removal of 2 bases from V and 5 bases from J, the junction contained 3 bases not matched to a gene. CDR1 and CDR2 (germline): WSHSY, SAAADI. In DNA, the CDR3 is TGCGCCAGCAGTGAGCCCGGGACTAGCGGGAGGGAGACCCAGTACTTC. Its translation is CASSEPGTSGRETQYF.